This T cell receptor (beta chain) was captured by sequencing in a study of regulatory T cells in long-lasting Graves disease. Study observations and caveats: There were preferences for TRBV28, TRBJ1-2 and TRBJ2-5 in persistent disease. The number of shared public clonotypes was higher in persistent patients (2,741) than new patients (roughly 970).

According to the study, TCR beta libraries were built with iRepertoire HTBI primers and CDR3-region Arm-PCR. TCRdb re-called the multiplex PCR reads through MiXCR, storing one row per CDR3 protein. Seen here are under 300,000 distinct CDR3 sequences, roughly 21% observed once, and the top ten hold about 15%. Germline V gene data show CDR1 as WNHNN and CDR2 as SYGVQD (reference sequence). This CDR3 contains 15 residues. V lost 5 bases to trimming and J lost 2 bases; unmatched junction nucleotides: 8. The time point denotes: newly diagnosed GD, antithyroid drugs for less than 3 months. Following extraction of RNA from PBMCs, that RNA was used to make the TCR library. Points on this clonotype: The antigen remains unidentified.

Sequences were derived from peripheral blood mononuclear cells (PBMCs), sampled at new diagnosis, from a patient treated with antithyroid drugs. The source of this sequence is a female donor with Graves disease. This rearrangement joins TRBV10-1 to TRBJ1-2, with TRBD1 matching over 7 bases. The CDR3 nucleotides read TGCGCCAGCAGTAACACCCGGACAGGCAACTATGGCTACACCTTC. It encodes CASSNTRTGNYGYTF.